This T cell receptor (beta chain) emerged from a study of PD-L1 blockade in urothelial cancer. Study summary: T cells were recovered from blood samples at a median of roughly 150,000.

Notes on this clone: Its target is not known.

Study-level findings and limits: Patients with durable benefit had greater blood expansion of tumor-associated TCR clones 3 weeks into treatment.

The method was immunoSEQ multiplex PCR; TCRdb's version includes in-frame clones alone and lacks a portion of them. The sample has tens of thousands of clones; roughly 87% are singletons. The receptor's source is a woman between 70 and 85 years old with urothelial cancer. Sequences were derived from PBMCs, sampled around atezolizumab (anti-PD-L1) treatment.

The CDR3 protein is CASSVAGGETQYF. The CDR3 nucleotides are TGTGCCAGCAGCGTAGCGGGGGGCGAGACCCAGTACTTC. The chain is built from TRBV9 and TRBJ2-5; perhaps TRBD2 as D (7 bases). Germline CDR1 is SGDLS and CDR2 is YYNGEE. Between the trimmed V and J ends, which lost 0 bases and 5 bases, there was a span of 8 bases. The CDR3 is made up of 13 amino acids.